A single sample is the source of the 9 T cell receptor beta chains below, sequenced in a study of cytomegalovirus exposure and HLA in healthy donors. The PCR ran on 60 Vbeta and 13 Jbeta primers. The protocol was immunoSEQ multiplex PCR, while the TCRdb copy is restricted to in-frame clones and leaves out a portion. The data contain 100,000 or so clones, 75% to 85% of them singletons. The sequenced sample consisted of PBMCs. The receptor source for this set is a woman in her 50s in good health and CMV-seropositive.

The V call is TRBV5-1, the J call TRBJ2-5, with 9 positions matching TRBD2. The CDR3 is 15 amino acids. Germline trimming cut 3 bases from V and 3 bases from J; bases unmatched to any gene: 6. The germline V gene has CDR1 SGHRS and CDR2 YFSETQ. CDR3 sequence reads: CASSYSGRREETQYF. CDR3 in DNA: TGCGCCAGCAGCTATAGCGGGAGAAGGGAAGAGACCCAGTACTTC.

This clone appeared a few times. The chain recombines TRBV5-1 with TRBJ1-3; 7 bases fit TRBD1. In germline, CDR1 is SGHRS, CDR2 YFSETQ. The J segment lost 8 bases and the V segment lost 1 base, leaving 18 bases of the junction unmatched. This CDR3 has 18 residues. This chain's CDR3 is CASSLLPITTGRIDTIYF. The DNA of the CDR3 is TGCGCCAGCAGCTTGCTTCCGATAACGACAGGGAGGATAGACACCATATATTTT.

The J gene is TRBJ1-1, the V gene TRBV29-1, with a weak D call TRBD1 (6 bases). Trimming removed 2 bases from V and 0 bases from J, with 7 bases in between. The CDR3 extends over 13 amino acids. The germline gives CDR1 SQVTM, CDR2 ANQGSEA. CDR3 DNA sequence: TGCAGCGTTGAAACAGGGCTGAACACTGAAGCTTTCTTT. Protein sequence: CSVETGLNTEAFF.

V usage is TRBV6-5 and J usage is TRBJ2-1; 8 positions agree with TRBD2. V lost 4 bases and J lost 2; bases outside the gene matches: 7. Germline V lookup: CDR1 MNHEY, CDR2 SVGAGI. The CDR3 covers 16 residues. The CDR3 reads CASSWTLAGTYNEQFF. Here the CDR3 DNA reads TGTGCCAGCAGTTGGACCCTAGCGGGTACCTACAATGAGCAGTTCTTC.

The chain employs TRBV29-1 and TRBJ1-2; 7 bases line up with TRBD1. The CDR3 has 12 amino acids. Looked up from germline, CDR1 is SQVTM and CDR2 is ANQGSEA. Trimming cost V 6 bases and J 2 bases; bases outside gene matches: 3. The CDR3 sequence is CSVMTGNYGYTF. The CDR3, as DNA: TGCAGCGTGATGACAGGGAACTATGGCTACACCTTC.

This rearrangement joins TRBV7-2 to TRBJ2-6, with D maybe TRBD2 (7 bases). V was clipped by 5 bases and J by 4 bases, with 12 bases between them. Germline V gene sequence: CDR1 SGHTA, CDR2 FQGNSA. CDR3 length equals 15 residues. CDR3 protein: CASSRWGGGANVLTF. The CDR3 region has the DNA TGTGCCAGCAGCCGGTGGGGGGGCGGGGCCAACGTCCTGACTTTC.

The J gene is TRBJ2-3, the V gene TRBV4-1; TRBD2 matches at 11 bases. Germline CDR1 and CDR2: MGHRA and YSYEKL. CDR3 length: 17 residues. With V trimmed by 3 bases and J by 0 bases, 5 bases remained unmatched. In DNA, the CDR3 is TGCGCCAGCAGCCATGTACTAGCGGGGGTTAGCACAGATACGCAGTATTTT. Its translation is CASSHVLAGVSTDTQYF.

The chain uses TRBV7-3 and TRBJ2-1, with D perhaps TRBD1 (6 bases). Germline CDR1 and CDR2: SGHTA and FQGTGA. V lost 2 bases, J lost 4 bases, and 12 bases lay in between. The CDR3 runs 15 residues. In DNA, the CDR3 is TGTGCCAGCAGCTTAGGGACACGGGCTTACAATGAGCAGTTCTTC. Amino acid sequence: CASSLGTRAYNEQFF. The whole variable domain, remainder taken from reference TRBV7-3 and TRBJ2-1, is GAGVSQTPSNKVTEKGKYVELRCDPISGHTALYWYRQSLGQGPEFLIYFQGTGAADDSGLPNDRFFAVRPEGSVSTLKIQRTERGDSAVYLCASSLGTRAYNEQFFGPGTRLTVL.

This clone has a single count. V gene TRBV7-8 combines with J gene TRBJ2-7, with D possibly TRBD2 on 7 matching bases. In germline, CDR1 is SGHVS, CDR2 FQNEAQ. V shed 6 bases and J shed 5 bases, with 23 bases lying between them. CDR3 size: 16 residues. The CDR3 coding sequence is TGTGCCAGCAGTCTCCCCCGGGGGGCCGGAGTCCACGAGCAGTACTTC. This gives the protein CASSLPRGAGVHEQYF.